The T cell receptor beta chain described here comes from a study of graft-versus-host responses after intestinal transplantation. Study context: Anti-thymocyte globulin served as induction for all recipients, who then took tacrolimus and steroids for 3 to 4 years. Study results and limitations: There was an association between peak levels of circulating GvH clones and early post-transplant HvG declines.

Data came from immunoSEQ multiplex PCR; TCRdb stores just in-frame clones and leaves some out. The sample has 96,000 or so clones, roughly nine tenths seen once. Concerning this clone: Antigen specificity is unknown.

After removal of 5 bases from V and 4 bases from J, the junction contained 5 bases not matched to a gene. CDR3 length equals 17 residues. CDR1 and CDR2 from the germline V gene are MRHNA and SNTAGT. This clonotype was obtained from a human donor who received an intestinal transplant. This chain links TRBV6-4 with TRBJ2-1; TRBD2 aligns across 16 bases. The specimen comprised unstimulated CD4+ T cells sorted from spleen or lymph node cells, sampled before intestinal transplant. CDR3 in amino acids: CASSKEGLAGGYNEQFF. The CDR3 DNA is TGTGCCAGCAGTAAGGAGGGACTAGCGGGGGGGTACAATGAGCAGTTCTTC.